Each of the 13 T cell receptor beta chains below was sequenced from the same sample in a study of blood T cell repertoires in COVID-19. Assay used: immunoSEQ multiplex PCR; TCRdb lists only in-frame clones, some missing. Of fewer than 500,000 clones listed, 85% to 90% are singletons. Sequenced material: PBMCs or T cells enriched from blood (not recorded which). All receptors come from a man between 25 and 39 years old who had recovered from COVID-19.

For this clone: Sequence at one end of the junction differs from germline and may be a read error. The chain recombines TRBV5-3 with TRBJ2-4; TRBD2 matches 7 bases. TRBV5-3 is an open reading frame, and its role is uncertain. The CDR3 loop spans 12 amino acids. The CDR3 reads CVRTWRENIQYF. In nucleotides, the CDR3 is TGTGTCAGAACCTGGCGGGAGAACATTCAGTACTTC.

The genes are TRBV28 and TRBJ2-3, with D perhaps matching TRBD1 (6 bases). The V gene lost 4 bases and the J gene lost 2 bases, with 10 bases spanning the gap. CDR1 and CDR2 (germline): MDHEN, SYDVKM. This CDR3 is 14 amino acids long. DNA of the CDR3: TGTGCCAGCAGTTCTGGACAGCACACAGATACGCAGTATTTT. Protein sequence: CASSSGQHTDTQYF.

This clone was seen only a few times. The V call is TRBV5-4, the J call TRBJ1-4, with D uncertain. This CDR3 has 15 residues. Germline V gene sequence: CDR1 SGHNT, CDR2 YYREEE (reference sequence). Trimming took off 0 bases at V and 0 bases at J, with 6 bases between the two ends. CDR3 nucleotide sequence: TGTGCCAGCAGCTTGGACGGTGCAACTAATGAAAAACTGTTTTTT. This encodes CASSLDGATNEKLFF.

This clone was observed a single time. The rearrangement links TRBV5-1 to TRBJ1-2; 8 bases line up with TRBD1. Germline lookup yields CDR1 SGHRS and CDR2 YFSETQ. V shed 0 bases, J shed 4 bases, and the junction held 11 bases outside the gene matches. This CDR3 comprises 17 residues. The CDR3 loop reads CASSLGQPDRASYGYTF. CDR3 DNA: TGCGCCAGCAGCTTGGGACAACCGGACAGGGCTAGCTATGGCTACACCTTC. Full variable domain (missing parts from reference TRBV5-1 and TRBJ1-2): KAGVTQTPRYLIKTRGQQVTLSCSPISGHRSVSWYQQTPGQGLQFLFEYFSETQRNKGNFPGRFSGRQFSNSRSEMNVSTLELGDSALYLCASSLGQPDRASYGYTFGSGTRLTVV.

This clone was seen a handful of times. The chain is built from TRBV18 and TRBJ2-2; D perhaps matches TRBD2 (5 bases). CDR1 KGHSH and CDR2 LQKENI come from the germline V gene. CDR3 length: 15 residues. The V and J ends lost 3 bases and 4 bases respectively, with 12 bases between them. CDR3 sequence reads: CASSPRAAGTGELFF. In DNA, the CDR3 is TGTGCCAGCTCACCCCGGGCCGCGGGCACCGGGGAGCTGTTTTTT.

The chain joins TRBV4-1 to TRBJ2-7; maybe TRBD2 (6 bases). Trimming pared 1 base from V and 0 bases from J, leaving 16 bases between. Germline V gene sequence: CDR1 MGHRA, CDR2 YSYEKL. The CDR3 covers 17 residues. The CDR3 region is CASSQVFTSLSSYEQYF. As DNA, the CDR3 is TGCGCCAGCAGCCAAGTGTTCACTAGCCTTAGCTCCTACGAGCAGTACTTC.

This clone appeared a single time. CDR3 in amino acids: CASSLEQGSSYEQYF. The CDR3 coding sequence is TGTGCCAGCAGCTTAGAGCAGGGCTCGTCCTACGAGCAGTACTTC. V usage is TRBV11-2 and J usage is TRBJ2-7; perhaps TRBD1 as D (5 bases). V lost 0 bases to trimming and J lost 1 base, with 10 bases between them. The CDR3 is 15 amino acids. CDR1 is SGHAT and CDR2 is FQNNGV in the germline V gene.

This clone showed up just a few times. The DNA of the CDR3 is TGTGCCAGTAGTACTCCGGGACAGGGGCATGAAAAACTGTTTTTT. As protein: CASSTPGQGHEKLFF. The J gene is TRBJ1-4, the V gene TRBV19; 10 nucleotides line up with TRBD1. Germline-derived CDR1 and CDR2 are LNHDA and SQIVND (reference sequence). Trimming at V came to 4 bases and at J to 6 bases, leaving 5 bases not matched to a gene. This CDR3 is built from 15 residues. Full variable domain (outside the CDR3, taken from reference TRBV19 and TRBJ1-4): DGGITQSPKYLFRKEGQNVTLSCEQNLNHDAMYWYRQDPGQGLRLIYYSQIVNDFQKGDIAEGYSVSREKKESFPLTVTSAQKNPTAFYLCASSTPGQGHEKLFFGSGTQLSVL.

V and J are TRBV5-5 and TRBJ2-5; 7 bases map to TRBD1. Germline loops: CDR1 SGHKS, CDR2 YYEKEE (reference sequence). This CDR3 region has 14 residues. Trimming removed 5 bases from V and 2 bases from J; junction bases left unmatched: 6. CDR3 residues: CASRSDREQETQYF. The CDR3, as DNA: TGTGCCAGCAGGTCAGACAGGGAGCAAGAGACCCAGTACTTC. Drawing the rest from reference TRBV5-5 and TRBJ2-5, the complete variable domain is DAGVTQSPTHLIKTRGQQVTLRCSPISGHKSVSWYQQVLGQGPQFIFQYYEKEERGRGNFPDRFSARQFPNYSSELNVNALLLGDSALYLCASRSDREQETQYFGPGTRLLVL.

The V gene is TRBV7-9, the J gene TRBJ2-3; D may be TRBD1 (6 bases). The CDR3 contains 15 residues. Per the germline V gene, CDR1 is SEHNR and CDR2 is FQNEAQ (reference sequence). V lost 5 bases and J lost 2, with 14 bases in between. The DNA of the CDR3 is TGTGCCAGCAGCCCGGAAAGGGGGATCACAGATACGCAGTATTTT. This sequence encodes CASSPERGITDTQYF.

This sequence joins TRBV19 and TRBJ2-2; TRBD1 matches at 8 bases. Unmatched junction bases numbered 4, after V lost 5 bases and J lost 5 bases. This CDR3 spans 14 amino acids. Germline V lookup: CDR1 LNHDA, CDR2 SQIVND (reference sequence). The CDR3 bases are TGTGCCAGTAGTGGGACAGGTGGGACCGGGGAGCTGTTTTTT. Encoded protein: CASSGTGGTGELFF.

The count of this clone is one. The gene calls are TRBV28 and TRBJ1-5; D is undetermined. Looked up from germline, CDR1 is MDHEN and CDR2 is SYDVKM. V lost 4 bases to trimming and J lost 0 bases, with 7 bases between them. This CDR3 contains 14 residues. CDR3 sequence: CASSSLYSNQPQHF. CDR3 sequence (DNA): TGTGCCAGCAGTTCCCTTTATAGCAATCAGCCCCAGCATTTT. The full variable domain, in which reference TRBV28 and TRBJ1-5 provide the parts outside the CDR3, is DVKVTQSSRYLVKRTGEKVFLECVQDMDHENMFWYRQDPGLGLRLIYFSYDVKMKEKGDIPEGYSVSREKKERFSLILESASTNQTSMYLCASSSLYSNQPQHFGDGTRLSIL.

This clone appeared many times. The rearrangement uses TRBV24-1 and TRBJ2-5; D is perhaps TRBD1 (6 bases). CDR3 length: 13 residues. CDR1 and CDR2 from the germline V gene are KGHDR and SFDVKD. Trimming shortened V by 5 bases and J by 7 bases, and 13 bases separated the two germline ends. CDR3 region: CATSVRGAGTQYF. The CDR3 DNA reads TGTGCCACCAGTGTCAGGGGCGCGGGGACCCAGTACTTC.